Sequencing of this TCR beta chain was carried out in a study of siplizumab effects on memory and regulatory T cells. Across the whole study: Mixed lymphocyte reactions were performed as paired cultures containing siplizumab at 0.95 to 1 ug/mL or no drug.

Only a few counts were recorded for this clone. The antigen remains undetermined. Mixed lymphocyte reaction cells were cocultured at 37°C for about 6 days. Stimulator PBMCs labelled with Violet Dye were mixed 1:1 with responder PBMCs labelled with CFSE. Each sample contributed around 1.1 x 10^5 TCR templates to the assay. This table comes from immunoSEQ multiplex PCR, and its TCRdb copy is limited to in-frame clones, with some not included. Of about 10,000 clones in the sample, just over 45% were seen once. Specimen: CFSE-low (dividing) CD4+ T cells sorted from an allogeneic mixed lymphocyte reaction. This receptor was identified in a human donor in good health; the cells came from an allogeneic mixed lymphocyte reaction.

The CDR3 DNA reads as TGTGCCAGCAGCTTAGCCCCGACAGGGGACGAGCAGTACTTC. It yields the protein CASSLAPTGDEQYF. The chain couples TRBV11-2 to TRBJ2-7; 8 positions match TRBD1. J gave up 5 bases and V 1 base, and 4 bases lay outside the gene matches. The CDR3 length is 14 residues. Germline-derived CDR1 and CDR2 are SGHAT and FQNNGV.